What follows are 30 T cell receptor beta chains derived from one specimen sequenced in a study of regulatory T cells in long-lasting Graves disease. Stated time point: newly diagnosed GD, antithyroid drugs for less than 3 months. The authors made the TCR library using RNA they extracted from PBMCs. CDR3 regions were amplified by Arm-PCR using iRepertoire HTBI primers to build TCR beta libraries. TCRdb ran MiXCR on the multiplex PCR reads and lists one entry per CDR3 protein. The sample has roughly 410,000 distinct CDR3 sequences, approximately 15% seen once. The sample also formed part of further work on T cells in Graves' hyperthyroidism and ophthalmopathy.

The material sequenced was peripheral blood mononuclear cells (PBMCs), taken at new diagnosis, from a patient treated with antithyroid drugs. The receptors come from a woman aged 40-49 years with Graves disease.

At least ten counts were recorded for this clonotype. A junction end diverges from the germline sequence, so it may reflect a read error. This chain joins TRBV10-3 and TRBJ2-2; D is possibly TRBD1 or TRBD2 (6 bases each). This CDR3 region has 18 residues. Germline V gives CDR1 ENHRY, CDR2 SYGVKD. The CDR3 reads CAIGEDRVSGRYTGELFF. The CDR3 DNA follows: TGTGCCATCGGTGAGGACAGAGTTAGCGGACGGTACACCGGGGAGCTGTTTTTT.

This clonotype has at least ten counts. V usage is TRBV14 and J usage is TRBJ2-7, with a possible D match to TRBD2 (5 bases). CDR3 length equals 17 residues. The V end was cut by 3 bases, the J end by 0 bases, with 18 bases between. Per the germline V gene, CDR1 is SGHDN and CDR2 is FVKESK. The CDR3 loop is CASSQAAGRTSSYEQYF. In DNA, the CDR3 is TGTGCCAGCAGCCAGGCCGCGGGCAGGACGAGCTCCTACGAGCAGTACTTC.

This clonotype showed up many times. This chain links TRBV18 with TRBJ2-7; 7 bases map to TRBD1. After removal of 5 bases from V and 1 base from J, the junction contained 2 bases not matched to a gene. CDR1 is KGHSH, CDR2 LQKENI, per germline. The CDR3 covers 13 residues. In nucleotides, the CDR3 is TGTGCCAGCTCAAAGACAGGGTCCTACGAGCAGTACTTC. Translation gives CASSKTGSYEQYF.

At least ten counts were recorded for this clonotype. The junction and the germline gene differ at one end; a read error may be behind it. V gene TRBV12-3 or TRBV12-4 combines with J gene TRBJ1-5; D uncertain. The CDR3 is 13 residues long. This CDR3 is CASSFRVDQPQHF. CDR3 sequence (DNA): TGTGCCAGTAGTTTTCGGGTCGATCAGCCCCAGCATTTT.

In this sample, this clonotype turned up many times. The chain uses TRBV12-3 or TRBV12-4 and TRBJ1-1; D gene unclear. The CDR3 sequence is 13 residues long. Trimming took off 8 bases at V and 4 bases at J, with 14 bases between the two ends. The CDR3 region has the DNA TGTGCCAGCGGTTGGGGAAGTGGCACTGAAGCTTTCTTT. It codes for CASGWGSGTEAFF.

This clonotype was seen more than once but under ten times. The chain combines TRBV19 with TRBJ2-3; the match to TRBD2 covers 7 bases. The CDR3 contains 15 residues. J was trimmed by 2 bases and V by 3 bases; bases with no gene match: 5. Germline V gives CDR1 LNHDA, CDR2 SQIVND (reference sequence). This CDR3 reads CASSIGRPNTDTQYF. In DNA, the CDR3 is TGTGCCAGTAGTATCGGGAGGCCCAACACAGATACGCAGTATTTT.

This clonotype came up many times. The chain uses TRBV19 and TRBJ1-2, with D possibly TRBD1 on 5 matching bases. Deletions cut 1 base from V and 3 bases from J, with 9 bases between. Germline values: CDR1 LNHDA, CDR2 SQIVND (reference sequence). The CDR3 spans 14 residues. The CDR3 nucleotides are TGTGCCAGTAGTATAGGGGACCTGTACTATGGCTACACCTTC. This translates into CASSIGDLYYGYTF.

As regards this clonotype: A much larger clone sits a single nucleotide away, making a read error possible. J is TRBJ2-1 and V is TRBV5-6, with TRBD2 matching 10 bases. CDR3 length equals 19 residues. Germline V gives CDR1 SGHDT, CDR2 YYEEEE. CDR3 DNA: TGTGCCAGCAGCTTAGCTTTTCGGACTAGCGGTACCCGAGGCAGGGAGCAGCTCTTC. Residues: CASSLAFRTSGTRGREQLF.

The table lists this clonotype with many counts. At one end the junction does not follow the germline gene, possibly because of a read error. This chain connects TRBV24-1 to TRBJ1-6; TRBD1 agrees at 10 bases. CDR1 is KGHDR and CDR2 is SFDVKD in the germline V gene. The CDR3 consists of 9 residues. This CDR3 reads CATGQGVPF. CDR3 in DNA: TGTGCCACCGGACAGGGGGTTCCATTT.

This clonotype was observed at least ten times. This rearrangement joins TRBV11-3 to TRBJ2-2; TRBD2 aligns across 11 bases. V gave up 3 bases and J gave up 1 base; unmatched junction bases: 7. The CDR3 contains 18 residues. CDR1 is SGHNT and CDR2 is YENEEA in the germline V gene. CDR3 protein: CASSFLGLAGGNTGELFF. The CDR3 DNA reads as TGTGCCAGCAGCTTCCTGGGGCTAGCGGGAGGGAACACCGGGGAGCTGTTTTTT.

This clonotype has a count of ten or more. Here the CDR3 reads CASSPQGSGHSYEQYF. In DNA form, the CDR3 reads TGTGCCAGCTCACCACAGGGGAGCGGGCACTCCTACGAGCAGTACTTC. V gene TRBV18 combines with J gene TRBJ2-7, with D maybe TRBD2 (6 bases). V was cut by 1 base and J by 0 bases, with 13 bases left in between. The germline gives CDR1 KGHSH, CDR2 LQKENI. CDR3 size: 16 residues.

This clonotype came up many times. V usage is TRBV10-3 and J usage is TRBJ1-1, with 8 bases fitting TRBD1. Germline CDR1 reads ENHRY; CDR2 reads SYGVKD. The CDR3 sequence is 14 residues long. The ends lost 10 bases at V and 1 base at J; junction bases unmatched: 8. The CDR3 DNA reads as TGTGCCACCCGGTGGGGACAGGCGAACACTGAAGCTTTCTTT. Residues: CATRWGQANTEAFF.

Many counts were recorded for this clonotype. The V gene is TRBV7-2, the J gene TRBJ2-1; 10 bases are shared with TRBD1. Trimming took 0 bases from V and 7 from J; bases not matched to a gene: 3. Germline V gives CDR1 SGHTA, CDR2 FQGNSA. The CDR3 sequence is 15 residues long. The CDR3 DNA is TGTGCCAGCAGCTTAGCGGGGACAGGGGTAAATGAGCAGTTCTTC. Its protein is CASSLAGTGVNEQFF.

In this sample, this clonotype turned up many times. The rearrangement joins TRBV7-6 to TRBJ2-1, with D perhaps matching TRBD2 (6 bases). CDR3 length: 14 residues. Germline-derived CDR1 and CDR2 are SGHVS and FNYEAQ. Trimming took off 2 bases at V and 7 bases at J, with 12 bases between the two ends. The CDR3 here is CASSLTGVGNEQFF. CDR3 DNA: TGTGCCAGCAGCTTAACGGGAGTGGGGAATGAGCAGTTCTTC.

Remarks on this clonotype: This may stem from a read error, because a much larger clone lies one nucleotide away. A read error is likely, as this CDR3 ends without the conserved phenylalanine or tryptophan. This rearrangement joins TRBV6-2 or TRBV6-3 to TRBJ2-5; 10 bases align to TRBD2. The CDR3 extends over 16 amino acids. The V segment lost 2 bases and the J segment 5 bases; nucleotides outside the gene matches: 8. Germline V gene data show CDR1 as MNHEY and CDR2 as SVGEGT. This CDR3 reads CASSYRASGSSETQYL. CDR3 nucleotide sequence: TGTGCCAGCAGTTACAGGGCTAGCGGGAGTTCTGAGACCCAGTACCTC.

In its sample, this clonotype was seen many times. This chain uses TRBV6-1 with TRBJ2-5; D is uncertain. Trimming shortened V by 6 bases and J by 1 base, and 12 bases separated the two germline ends. The CDR3 has 14 amino acids. Germline V gene sequence: CDR1 MNHNS, CDR2 SASEGT. DNA for the CDR3: TGTGCCAGCAGACCTTCGACCCTCCAAGAGACCCAGTACTTC. Amino acids: CASRPSTLQETQYF.

This clonotype occurred many times. The chain joins TRBV3-1 to TRBJ2-3; D is unresolved. CDR1 and CDR2 from the germline V gene are LGHDT and YNNKEL (reference sequence). The CDR3 totals 12 residues. Trimming stripped 1 base from V and 1 base from J, with 0 bases between. CDR3 loop: CASSQGTDTQYF. The CDR3 nucleotides are TGTGCCAGCAGCCAAGGCACAGATACGCAGTATTTT.

The V and J genes are TRBV19 and TRBJ2-3, with D tentatively TRBD1 (5 bases). V lost 4 bases, J lost 3 bases, and 14 bases lay in between. The CDR3 contains 15 residues. Germline assignment: CDR1 LNHDA and CDR2 SQIVND (reference sequence). The CDR3 coding sequence is TGTGCCAGTAGTAAATCAGGGTTTGGAACAGATACGCAGTATTTT. It encodes CASSKSGFGTDTQYF.

This clonotype appeared many times. In DNA form, the CDR3 reads TGTGCCAGCAGCTCGTCGGGACAGGGGCGCGCTAGCGGGAGAGGGGTTCAGTTCTTC. It is translated as CASSSSGQGRASGRGVQFF. The chain employs TRBV7-2 and TRBJ2-1, with D perhaps TRBD1 or TRBD2 (10 bases each). The germline V gene has CDR1 SGHTA and CDR2 FQGNSA. This CDR3 has 19 residues. V was clipped by 4 bases and J by 13 bases, with 35 bases between them.

The sample holds many counts of this clonotype. The chain uses TRBV7-2 and TRBJ2-7, with D possibly being TRBD1 or TRBD2 (6 bases each). The V gene's germline CDR1 is SGHTA and CDR2 FQGNSA. CDR3 size: 15 residues. Trimming shortened V by 5 bases and J by 1 base, and 15 bases separated the two germline ends. This CDR3 reads CASSPRQGRSYEQYF. The CDR3 bases are TGTGCCAGCAGCCCCAGGCAGGGGAGGTCCTACGAGCAGTACTTC.

This clonotype was counted a few times. The gene calls are TRBV4-1 and TRBJ1-5, with 10 bases fitting TRBD1. CDR1 is MGHRA and CDR2 is YSYEKL in the germline V gene. The CDR3 contains 15 residues. V lost 1 base, J lost 6 bases, and 3 bases stayed unmatched. DNA for the CDR3: TGCGCCAGCAGCCAAGGACAGGGGGCGAGTCAGCCCCAGCATTTT. Its translation: CASSQGQGASQPQHF.

Ten or more counts support this clonotype. V gene TRBV2 combines with J gene TRBJ2-7; weak D call: TRBD1 (5 bases). The ends were cut back, 5 bases at V and 6 bases at J, with 20 bases in the middle. Germline V gene sequence: CDR1 SNHLY, CDR2 FYNNEI. This CDR3 has 15 amino acids. CDR3 nucleotide sequence: TGTGCCAGCAGTCCCCAGGGTTTCAAGGAATCCGAGCAGTACTTC. It codes for CASSPQGFKESEQYF.

Ten or more counts support this clonotype. This rearrangement joins TRBV12-3 or TRBV12-4 to TRBJ2-7; tentatively, D is TRBD2 (7 bases). Trimming left V 6 bases short and J 7 bases short, with 16 bases between. The CDR3 covers 13 residues. CDR3 nucleotides: TGTGCCAGCAGGGGGGCGGGGGCAGGTGAGCAGTACTTC. This codes for CASRGAGAGEQYF.

This clonotype was found many times. The rearrangement links TRBV19 to TRBJ2-1; D gene ambiguous. CDR1 is LNHDA and CDR2 is SQIVND in the germline V gene (reference sequence). The CDR3 runs 12 residues. The V and J ends lost 3 bases and 2 bases respectively, with 2 bases between them. CDR3 amino acids: CASSIPYNEQFF. In nucleotides, the CDR3 is TGTGCCAGTAGTATCCCCTACAATGAGCAGTTCTTC. The entire variable domain, with the rest obtained from reference TRBV19 and TRBJ2-1, is as follows: DGGITQSPKYLFRKEGQNVTLSCEQNLNHDAMYWYRQDPGQGLRLIYYSQIVNDFQKGDIAEGYSVSREKKESFPLTVTSAQKNPTAFYLCASSIPYNEQFFGPGTRLTVL.

This clonotype was counted at least ten times. The chain employs TRBV20-1 and TRBJ2-1; D call uncertain. This CDR3 region has 13 residues. The V gene's germline CDR1 is DFQATT and CDR2 SNEGSKA (reference sequence). The ends were cut back, 3 bases at V and 4 bases at J, with 10 bases in the middle. CDR3 sequence (DNA): TGCAGTGCTAGTCAGACGCCGTACAATGAGCAGTTCTTC. Translated: CSASQTPYNEQFF.

This clonotype has a count of ten or more. J is TRBJ1-1 and V is TRBV12-3 or TRBV12-4; no definite D call. This CDR3 is 13 amino acids long. The germline V and J ends were trimmed by 4 bases and 1 base, with 7 bases remaining between them. CDR3 DNA: TGTGCCAGCAGTTCTTCAGGGAACACTGAAGCTTTCTTT. Translating it yields CASSSSGNTEAFF.

This clonotype was found many times. CDR3 nucleotides: TGTGCCAGCAGCGTAGCTACCACGGGAGAGTATGAGCAGTTCTTC. It yields the protein CASSVATTGEYEQFF. This chain joins TRBV9 and TRBJ2-1, with a weak D call TRBD2 (6 bases). Trimming pared 0 bases from V and 8 bases from J, leaving 15 bases between. The CDR3 has 15 residues. Germline loops: CDR1 SGDLS, CDR2 YYNGEE.

The sample holds many counts of this clonotype. The V gene is TRBV20-1, the J gene TRBJ2-1; 8 bases line up with TRBD2. Germline V lookup: CDR1 DFQATT, CDR2 SNEGSKA (reference sequence). Unmatched junction bases numbered 10, after V lost 6 bases and J lost 9 bases. This CDR3 is 13 amino acids long. The DNA of the CDR3 is TGCAGTGCCCCGGGACTAGGCTGGGGTGAGCAGTTCTTC. Protein product: CSAPGLGWGEQFF.

This chain connects TRBV9 to TRBJ2-1, with 12 bases that match TRBD2. The V gene's germline CDR1 is SGDLS and CDR2 YYNGEE. The CDR3 runs 17 residues. V lost 3 bases to trimming and J lost 6 bases; unmatched junction nucleotides: 10. The CDR3 DNA is TGTGCCAGCAGCGAGTATCCCCGACTAGCGGGAGTCAATGAGCAGTTCTTC. Protein product: CASSEYPRLAGVNEQFF.

The J gene is TRBJ1-1, the V gene TRBV10-3; 9 bases fit TRBD1. Trimming cost V 3 bases and J 2 bases; bases outside gene matches: 7. The CDR3 runs 16 residues. The germline CDR1 and CDR2 sequences are ENHRY and SYGVKD. Here the CDR3 reads CAISEFVGQGNTEAFF. DNA of the CDR3: TGTGCCATCAGTGAATTTGTGGGACAGGGAAACACTGAAGCTTTCTTT.